Shown below are 8 T cell receptor beta chains from a single sample sequenced in a study of T cell changes during pregnancy in multiple sclerosis. Sequenced by immunoSEQ multiplex PCR; TCRdb stores in-frame clones only, minus some. The repertoire holds 55,000 to 85,000 clones, with roughly 91% as singletons. The sequencing used CD4+ T cells from peripheral blood mononuclear cells, collected after pregnancy. Every receptor here comes from a female donor with multiple sclerosis, enrolled in a pregnancy study.

This rearrangement joins TRBV6-5 to TRBJ2-7; 11 positions agree with TRBD1. This CDR3 contains 13 residues. V dropped 8 bases and J dropped 2; count of bases not matched to a gene: 2. CDR1 and CDR2 from the germline V gene are MNHEY and SVGAGI. The CDR3 protein is CASGQGATYEQYF. The CDR3 region has the DNA TGTGCCAGCGGACAGGGGGCCACCTACGAGCAGTACTTC.

This chain joins TRBV10-3 and TRBJ1-2; 8 nucleotides align to TRBD1. Per the germline V gene, CDR1 is ENHRY and CDR2 is SYGVKD. The CDR3 sequence is 15 residues long. Germline trimming cut 3 bases from V and 3 bases from J; bases unmatched to any gene: 6. The CDR3 sequence: CAISDSTGAYYGYTF. The CDR3 DNA reads as TGTGCCATCAGTGACTCGACAGGGGCCTACTATGGCTACACCTTC.

The chain carries TRBV6-6 and TRBJ1-1; D gene uncertain. The CDR3 is made up of 10 amino acids. V was cut by 8 bases and J by 3 bases, with 4 bases left in between. Germline CDR1 MNHNY, CDR2 SVGAGI (reference sequence). CDR3 protein: CASSDTEAFF. The CDR3 nucleotides are TGTGCCAGCTCCGACACTGAAGCTTTCTTT.

The V call is TRBV11-2, the J call TRBJ1-3, with D unresolved. The CDR3 has 17 amino acids. The germline V gene encodes CDR1 SGHAT and CDR2 FQNNGV. The V end was cut by 0 bases, the J end by 4 bases, with 16 bases between. The CDR3 nucleotides read TGTGCCAGCAGCTTAGATCCTGCCCGGAGGTCCGGAAACACCATATATTTT. Encoded protein: CASSLDPARRSGNTIYF. Using reference TRBV11-2 and TRBJ1-3 for the parts outside the CDR3, the full variable domain is EAGVAQSPRYKIIEKRQSVAFWCNPISGHATLYWYQQILGQGPKLLIQFQNNGVVDDSQLPKDRFSAERLKGVDSTLKIQPAKLEDSAVYLCASSLDPARRSGNTIYFGEGSWLTVV.

This clone is a singleton in its sample. V and J are TRBV27 and TRBJ1-2, with D uncertain. V gave up 3 bases and J gave up 4 bases, with 12 bases separating them. Germline V CDR1 and CDR2: MNHEY, SMNVEV (reference sequence). This CDR3 has 14 residues. CDR3 sequence reads: CASSLAGYGYGYTF. The CDR3 nucleotides are TGTGCCAGCAGTTTGGCCGGGTACGGCTATGGCTACACCTTC.

The CDR3 loop reads CASSLTSGRMNEQYF. DNA for the CDR3: TGTGCCAGCAGCCTCACCAGCGGGAGGATGAACGAGCAGTACTTC. This chain joins TRBV6-6 and TRBJ2-5; 9 positions match TRBD2. The DNA end is more similar to TRBJ2-7, so the J call may be wrong. The germline CDR1 and CDR2 sequences are MNHNY and SVGAGI (reference sequence). The CDR3 spans 15 residues.

The table lists this clone with a count of one. The rearrangement links TRBV19 to TRBJ1-5; 7 bases match TRBD1. Losses at the gene ends were 4 bases for V and 7 bases for J; bases not matched to a gene: 7. The CDR3 has 14 residues. The germline CDR1 and CDR2 sequences are LNHDA and SQIVND (reference sequence). Here the CDR3 reads CASSTGQVWQPQHF. In DNA form, the CDR3 reads TGTGCCAGTAGTACCGGACAGGTATGGCAGCCCCAGCATTTT.

The V and J genes are TRBV2 and TRBJ2-5; TRBD2 matches at 9 bases. The junction had 4 bases not matched to a gene; V was cut back by 7 bases and J by 1 base. Looked up from germline, CDR1 is SNHLY and CDR2 is FYNNEI. The CDR3 is 14 residues long. Written as DNA, the CDR3 is TGTGCCAGCACTTTTAGCGGGAGCCAAGAGACCCAGTACTTC. It encodes CASTFSGSQETQYF.